The 23 T cell receptor beta chains given below trace back to one sample, sequenced in a study of blood T cell repertoires in COVID-19. TCRdb's table, derived via immunoSEQ multiplex PCR, lists solely in-frame clones and lacks some. The sample includes about 400,000 clones, roughly 87% of them seen just once. The specimen sequenced was PBMCs or T cells enriched from blood (not recorded which). The receptors originated from a woman between 35 and 50 years old with acute COVID-19.

The chain uses TRBV27 and TRBJ1-5; 9 nucleotides line up with TRBD1. Trimming cost V 5 bases and J 7 bases; bases outside gene matches: 6. The CDR3 runs 14 residues. The germline V gene encodes CDR1 MNHEY and CDR2 SMNVEV (reference sequence). CDR3 residues: CASSLDRGSQPQHF. CDR3 DNA: TGTGCCAGCAGTCTCGACAGGGGGTCACAGCCCCAGCATTTT.

The chain carries TRBV2 and TRBJ2-1; 10 nucleotides align to TRBD1. J was trimmed by 1 base and V by 7 bases; bases with no gene match: 10. Germline CDR1 and CDR2: SNHLY and FYNNEI. The CDR3 totals 17 residues. The CDR3 region has the DNA TGTGCCAGCACCCCGGGACAGGGGTGGAATTCCTACAATGAGCAGTTCTTC. It translates to CASTPGQGWNSYNEQFF.

The gene calls are TRBV5-4 and TRBJ2-5; 8 bases align to TRBD2. Germline CDR1 SGHNT, CDR2 YYREEE (reference sequence). The CDR3 length is 17 residues. V shed 0 bases and J 3 bases; nucleotides not matched to a gene: 10. DNA of the CDR3: TGTGCCAGCAGCTTGGGGTCTGGTAGCGGGGATAAAGAGACCCAGTACTTC. Its translation: CASSLGSGSGDKETQYF.

The chain joins TRBV7-7 to TRBJ1-1; D not certain. CDR1 is SSHAT and CDR2 is FNYEAQ in the germline V gene (reference sequence). The CDR3 loop spans 13 amino acids. V was cut by 7 bases and J by 3 bases, with 12 bases left in between. CDR3 loop: CASTQIRDTEAFF. In nucleotides, the CDR3 is TGTGCCAGCACCCAAATCCGGGACACTGAAGCTTTCTTT.

The J gene is TRBJ2-5, the V gene TRBV30, with 10 bases fitting TRBD1. Germline loops: CDR1 GTSNPN, CDR2 SVGIG (reference sequence). The CDR3 runs 13 residues. The V gene end was trimmed by 3 bases and the J gene end by 2 bases; junction bases not matched to a gene: 0. CDR3 DNA sequence: TGTGCCTGGAGGGACAGGGGGCAAGAGACCCAGTACTTC. It yields the protein CAWRDRGQETQYF.

The rearrangement links TRBV5-5 to TRBJ1-1; the D gene is possibly TRBD1 (6 bases). This CDR3 comprises 17 residues. The V and J ends lost 4 bases and 0 bases respectively, with 19 bases between them. Looked up from germline, CDR1 is SGHKS and CDR2 is YYEKEE (reference sequence). The CDR3, as DNA: TGTGCCAGCAGCCCAGATGAAGGGGGAGTGGTGAACACTGAAGCTTTCTTT. Translation: CASSPDEGGVVNTEAFF.

This chain uses TRBV9 with TRBJ1-3, with 9 bases lining up with TRBD1. The CDR3 spans 13 residues. The junction had 3 bases not matched to a gene; V was cut back by 3 bases and J by 8 bases. Per germline, CDR1 SGDLS and CDR2 YYNGEE. The CDR3 DNA is TGTGCCAGCAGCGCGGACAGGGGTGACACCATATATTTT. It yields the protein CASSADRGDTIYF.

The CDR3 DNA reads as TGCGCCAGCAGCCAGGGACAGGTAGGGGGTCAGCCCCAGCATTTT. Protein: CASSQGQVGGQPQHF. This rearrangement joins TRBV4-1 to TRBJ1-5; 8 bases are a match to TRBD1. Germline V CDR1 and CDR2: MGHRA, YSYEKL. The CDR3 extends over 15 amino acids. V shed 3 bases and J 6 bases; nucleotides not matched to a gene: 7.

The chain combines TRBV27 with TRBJ2-2, with D perhaps TRBD1 (6 bases). V was trimmed by 6 bases and J by 1 base, leaving 15 bases between them. The CDR3 extends over 16 amino acids. The germline gives CDR1 MNHEY, CDR2 SMNVEV (reference sequence). In nucleotides, the CDR3 is TGTGCCAGCAGACACCGGGACACCGAGAACACCGGGGAGCTGTTTTTT. As protein: CASRHRDTENTGELFF.

This clone was seen repeatedly, ten times or more. At one of its ends the junction is not consistent with the germline gene, which may arise from a read error. The chain carries TRBV19 and TRBJ2-7; 7 positions match TRBD1. The germline V gene encodes CDR1 LNHDA and CDR2 SQIVND (reference sequence). This CDR3 spans 13 amino acids. The CDR3 here is CASSGTVPYGQYF. The CDR3 coding sequence is TGTGCCAGTAGTGGGACAGTCCCCTACGGGCAGTACTTC.

A few counts support this clone. This chain links TRBV3-1 (or the pseudogene TRBV3-2) with TRBJ1-1; 7 bases fit TRBD1. This CDR3 has 13 amino acids. V gave up 6 bases and J gave up 8 bases; unmatched junction bases: 9. From germline, CDR1 is LGHDT and CDR2 YNNKEL (reference sequence). The CDR3 is CASRRVTGAEAFF. The CDR3 bases are TGTGCCAGCAGGAGGGTAACAGGGGCCGAAGCTTTCTTT.

The chain uses TRBV27 and TRBJ2-4; possibly TRBD1 for D (8 bases). V was pared by 10 bases and J by 1 base, with 17 bases between. Germline V CDR1 and CDR2: MNHEY, SMNVEV (reference sequence). The CDR3 has 15 amino acids. CDR3 sequence reads: CATRGGDRAKNIQYF. CDR3 nucleotides: TGTGCCACCCGAGGGGGGGACAGGGCCAAAAACATTCAGTACTTC.

The chain links TRBV5-4 to TRBJ2-2; D not certain. Germline V gene data show CDR1 as SGHNT and CDR2 as YYREEE (reference sequence). The CDR3 loop spans 15 amino acids. V gave up 1 base and J gave up 4 bases, with 11 bases separating them. The CDR3 nucleotides are TGTGCCAGCAGCTTGAGGCTGGAGCGCACCGGGGAGCTGTTTTTT. The encoded protein is CASSLRLERTGELFF.

This clone was recorded once. The chain employs TRBV2 and TRBJ2-5; 8 nucleotides line up with TRBD1. The CDR3 runs 13 residues. The trim removed 3 bases at V and 5 bases at J, leaving 2 bases unmatched. Germline CDR1 and CDR2: SNHLY and FYNNEI. In DNA, the CDR3 is TGTGCCAGCAGTGACAGGGGGCGGGAGACCCAGTACTTC. Translation gives CASSDRGRETQYF.

There are many counts of this clone. The chain joins TRBV2 to TRBJ1-4, with D unresolved. In germline, CDR1 is SNHLY, CDR2 FYNNEI. The V and J ends lost 4 bases and 4 bases respectively, with 10 bases between them. There are 14 residues in the CDR3. The CDR3 bases are TGTGCCAGCAGTGCCAGTCGCAATAATGAAAAACTGTTTTTT. Amino acid sequence: CASSASRNNEKLFF.

This chain links TRBV7-8 with TRBJ1-3; D not resolved. Trimming took 2 bases from V and 0 from J, leaving 8 bases between them. In germline, CDR1 is SGHVS, CDR2 FQNEAQ. The length of the CDR3 is 15 residues. The DNA of the CDR3 is TGTGCCAGCAGCTTACTGGGAGACTCTGGAAACACCATATATTTT. Amino acid sequence: CASSLLGDSGNTIYF.

V is TRBV5-1 and J is TRBJ2-3; D is unclear. Trimming pared 0 bases from V and 4 bases from J, leaving 12 bases between. This CDR3 has 15 residues. Germline CDR1 SGHRS, CDR2 YFSETQ. This CDR3 is CASSLGHISPDTQYF. Written as DNA, the CDR3 is TGCGCCAGCAGCTTGGGACACATATCGCCAGATACGCAGTATTTT.

The gene calls are TRBV7-9 and TRBJ1-2; no firm D call. The CDR3 is 14 amino acids. V lost 7 bases and J lost 2, with 14 bases in between. Germline CDR1 SEHNR, CDR2 FQNEAQ (reference sequence). The DNA for the CDR3 is TGTGCCAGCACCCAAGAACGGGAAAACTATGGCTACACCTTC. Protein: CASTQERENYGYTF.

This clone was recorded only once. J is TRBJ2-7 and V is TRBV30; 8 bases align to TRBD1. The CDR3 contains 12 residues. CDR1 is GTSNPN and CDR2 is SVGIG in the germline V gene (reference sequence). V gave up 4 bases and J gave up 5 bases; unmatched junction bases: 4. CDR3 amino acids: CAWTPTGDEQYF. The CDR3 bases are TGTGCCTGGACCCCGACAGGGGACGAGCAGTACTTC.

DNA of the CDR3: TGTGCCTGGGAGGGACCGGACAGGGCTAACTATGGCTACACCTTC. This encodes CAWEGPDRANYGYTF. This rearrangement joins TRBV30 to TRBJ1-2; 8 bases are shared with TRBD1. The V segment lost 5 bases and the J segment 0 bases; nucleotides outside the gene matches: 8. The CDR3 length is 15 residues. The germline V gene has CDR1 GTSNPN and CDR2 SVGIG (reference sequence).

The rearrangement joins TRBV7-9 to TRBJ1-4; D is unclear. This CDR3 is 12 amino acids long. V was trimmed by 5 bases and J by 1 base, leaving 2 bases between them. Germline V gives CDR1 SEHNR, CDR2 FQNEAQ (reference sequence). The CDR3 reads CASSRTNEKLFF. Written as DNA, the CDR3 is TGTGCCAGCAGCCGAACTAATGAAAAACTGTTTTTT.

The rearrangement joins TRBV19 to TRBJ1-1, with D hard to call. Germline V CDR1 and CDR2: LNHDA, SQIVND (reference sequence). Between the trimmed V and J ends, which lost 6 bases and 5 bases, there was a span of 16 bases. This CDR3 contains 14 residues. The chain's CDR3 is CASSQRRSWTEAFF. The CDR3 DNA follows: TGTGCCAGTAGCCAAAGGAGGTCATGGACTGAAGCTTTCTTT.

The CDR3, as DNA: TGTGCCAGTAGCGACCCGACAGTGAGGAATGAAAAACTGTTTTTT. It encodes CASSDPTVRNEKLFF. The chain uses TRBV19 and TRBJ1-4; maybe TRBD1 (5 bases). The V gene's germline CDR1 is LNHDA and CDR2 SQIVND (reference sequence). The CDR3 runs to 15 residues. V was clipped by 6 bases and J by 5 bases, with 16 bases between them. Full variable domain (missing parts from reference TRBV19 and TRBJ1-4): DGGITQSPKYLFRKEGQNVTLSCEQNLNHDAMYWYRQDPGQGLRLIYYSQIVNDFQKGDIAEGYSVSREKKESFPLTVTSAQKNPTAFYLCASSDPTVRNEKLFFGSGTQLSVL.